The T cell receptor (beta chain) described here comes from a study of Graves' ophthalmopathy and Graves' hyperthyroidism. Study results and limitations: A majority of expanded thyroid clonotypes exceeding 0.001 frequency were likewise present in blood.

Amplification from RNA transcripts yielded the TCR beta CDR3 regions. Second-round multiplex PCR followed a first-round RT-PCR using HTBI primers. Using its own MiXCR run on the multiplex PCR reads, TCRdb lists one record per CDR3 protein. Here the sample spans over a million distinct CDR3 sequences, around a third being singletons. This clonotype was found many times. Its antigen is unknown. This CDR3 has 13 residues. V lost 5 bases and J lost 10, with 12 bases in between. Germline V gives CDR1 SEHNR, CDR2 FQNEAQ (reference sequence). This sequence joins TRBV7-9 and TRBJ1-6, with D possibly matching TRBD1 (6 bases). The origin of this receptor is an adult man with Graves' hyperthyroidism. Sequenced: peripheral blood or thyroid tissue (not recorded which). DNA for the CDR3: TGTGCCAGCAGCGCACAGGGCGGATCACCCCTCCACTTT. Translated: CASSAQGGSPLHF.